The present T cell receptor beta chain was sequenced within a study of response to subunit inactivated influenza vaccine. TCRdb used MiXCR to reprocess the RT-PCR reads, holding one entry per CDR3 protein. Of 600,000 to 850,000 distinct CDR3 sequences in the sample, 14% were seen once. Trimming took off 5 bases at V and 7 bases at J, with 12 bases between the two ends. The CDR3 contains 13 residues. From germline, CDR1 is MNHNY and CDR2 SVGAGI (reference sequence). This clonotype was sampled from a man between 50 and 59 years old who received an inactivated influenza vaccine. V and J are TRBV6-6 and TRBJ2-1; the D gene is possibly TRBD2 (6 bases). Specimen: PBMCs from blood, collected 14 to 15 days before vaccination. CDR3 nucleotide sequence: TGTGCCAGCAGTCCGGGACTGAAGAATGAGCAGTTCTTC. Amino acids: CASSPGLKNEQFF.